The T cell receptor (beta chain) under discussion was sequenced for a study of T cells in women clearing cervical HPV infection. Study overall: Cases' blood sampling followed lesion detection by median approximately 140 days (90 to 200).

TCRdb's copy holds only in-frame clones and misses some; the assay was immunoSEQ multiplex PCR. The sample's table shows some 20,000 clones. Concerning this clone: Sequencing ends 3 residues short of the CDR3 end; the germline J gene provides the rest.

This CDR3 region has 15 residues. Germline CDR1 and CDR2: SGHRS and YFSETQ. The sequence came from a woman aged 18-70 years with a cervical HPV16 infection that either progressed to CIN3+ or cleared (not recorded which). The sequenced material came from blood buffy coat. The rearrangement links TRBV5-1 to TRBJ2-2, with 7 bases aligning to TRBD1. CDR3 region: CASSWGTVTDEKLFF. The CDR3 DNA, read in part, is TGCGCCAGCAGCTGGGGGACAGTTACAGATGAAAAG.